The 13 T cell receptor beta chains below all came from one sample that was sequenced in a study of blood T cell repertoires in COVID-19. Repertoires were generated with immunoSEQ multiplex PCR, while TCRdb's copy carries only in-frame clones and drops some. The repertoire consists of some 73,000 clones, with over 75% occurring once and the leading ten covering around 4.1%. Sequenced: peripheral blood. These TCRs come from an older woman with acute or convalescent COVID-19.

J is TRBJ2-7 and V is TRBV18, with 8 bases identical to TRBD2. Germline V gene data show CDR1 as KGHSH and CDR2 as LQKENI. The V and J ends lost 3 bases and 0 bases, in that order; junction bases with no gene match: 7. This CDR3 has 16 residues. This CDR3 is CASSPSGGLGSYEQYF. The CDR3 DNA is TGTGCCAGCTCACCCTCGGGGGGGCTGGGCTCCTACGAGCAGTACTTC.

V usage is TRBV3-1 (or the pseudogene TRBV3-2) and J usage is TRBJ1-1, with D unresolved. From germline, CDR1 is LGHDT and CDR2 YNNKEL (reference sequence). The CDR3 runs 12 residues. V gave up 6 bases and J gave up 0 bases, with 5 bases separating them. CDR3 loop: CASSEMNTEAFF. The CDR3 nucleotides are TGTGCCAGCAGTGAGATGAACACTGAAGCTTTCTTT.

The chain has TRBV19 and TRBJ1-5; D perhaps matches TRBD1 (5 bases). Germline V gene lookup returns CDR1 LNHDA and CDR2 SQIVND (reference sequence). Trimming pared 5 bases from V and 6 bases from J, leaving 17 bases between. The CDR3 sequence is 15 residues long. CDR3 loop: CASSPLRGTGQPQHF. The CDR3 region has the DNA TGTGCCAGTAGTCCTCTCCGGGGGACTGGTCAGCCCCAGCATTTT.

V and J are TRBV3-1 (or the pseudogene TRBV3-2) and TRBJ1-6; D is possibly TRBD1 (6 bases). There are 14 residues in the CDR3. With 4 bases removed from V and 10 bases from J, the gap between germline ends came to 14 bases. Germline values: CDR1 LGHDT, CDR2 YNNKEL (reference sequence). The CDR3 coding sequence is TGTGCCAGCAGCCTGAGGGGGACACGGTCACCCCTCCACTTT. Its translation: CASSLRGTRSPLHF.

The chain couples TRBV7-9 to TRBJ1-6, with 9 bases identical to TRBD1. Germline V gives CDR1 SEHNR, CDR2 FQNEAQ (reference sequence). The junction had 8 bases not matched to a gene; V was cut back by 5 bases and J by 9 bases. CDR3 length equals 15 residues. The CDR3 DNA reads as TGTGCCAGCAGCAGAGATGGGACAGGGTCTTCACCCCTCCACTTT. It yields the protein CASSRDGTGSSPLHF.

The CDR3 here is CASSLGSAANYGYTF. The CDR3 DNA follows: TGTGCCAGCAGCTTAGGATCTGCGGCTAACTATGGCTACACCTTC. The chain joins TRBV7-2 to TRBJ1-2; D gene unclear. From germline, CDR1 is SGHTA and CDR2 FQGNSA. The CDR3 runs to 15 residues. V was shortened by 1 base and J by 0 bases, with 9 bases between the two germline ends.

The chain couples TRBV30 to TRBJ1-1; D is unclear. Germline CDR1 and CDR2: GTSNPN and SVGIG (reference sequence). Trimming cost V 2 bases and J 1 base, with 8 bases left between them. The CDR3 totals 13 residues. CDR3 nucleotide sequence: TGTGCCTGGAGTCGTATCTCGAACACTGAAGCTTTCTTT. The encoded protein is CAWSRISNTEAFF.

This chain uses TRBV6-6 with TRBJ2-2; D may be TRBD1 (6 bases). Germline V gene sequence: CDR1 MNHNY, CDR2 SVGAGI (reference sequence). The germline V and J ends were trimmed by 6 bases and 4 bases, with 15 bases remaining between them. CDR3 length: 15 amino acids. In DNA form, the CDR3 reads TGTGCCAGCAGGACGCCGGGACAAGGCACCGGGGAGCTGTTTTTT. It is translated as CASRTPGQGTGELFF.

V gene TRBV11-2 combines with J gene TRBJ1-2; D gene unclear. The length of the CDR3 is 15 residues. V shed 0 bases and J shed 4 bases, with 12 bases lying between them. Germline V gene sequence: CDR1 SGHAT, CDR2 FQNNGV. The CDR3 loop is CASSLDVRKSYGYTF. The CDR3 DNA sequence: TGTGCCAGCAGCTTAGACGTCAGGAAATCCTATGGCTACACCTTC.

V and J are TRBV20-1 and TRBJ1-2; D gene uncertain. Germline CDR1 reads DFQATT; CDR2 reads SNEGSKA (reference sequence). The CDR3 is made up of 10 amino acids. Deletions cut 5 bases from V and 8 bases from J, with 9 bases between. This CDR3 is CSASSTGYTF. The CDR3 DNA reads as TGCAGTGCTTCATCGACAGGCTACACCTTC.

This rearrangement joins TRBV7-8 to TRBJ2-5, with TRBD2 identical over 9 bases. The germline CDR1 and CDR2 sequences are SGHVS and FQNEAQ. The V gene end was trimmed by 1 base and the J gene end by 5 bases; junction bases not matched to a gene: 11. The CDR3 loop spans 17 amino acids. CDR3 sequence reads: CASSLEMQRGARETQYF. The CDR3 DNA reads TGTGCCAGCAGCTTAGAGATGCAGCGGGGGGCCCGGGAGACCCAGTACTTC.

This clone was picked up a small number of times. The V gene is TRBV10-2, the J gene TRBJ1-6; 12 bases match TRBD1. This CDR3 has 16 residues. CDR1 is WSHSY and CDR2 is SAAADI in the germline V gene. Trimming removed 0 bases from V and 10 bases from J; junction bases left unmatched: 4. This CDR3 reads CASSESGTGGMSPLHF. The CDR3, as DNA: TGCGCCAGCAGTGAGTCCGGGACAGGGGGCATGTCACCCCTCCACTTT.

This clone showed up just once. J is TRBJ1-1 and V is TRBV28; 10 bases agree with TRBD1. This CDR3 has 12 residues. J gave up 12 bases and V 4 bases, and 5 bases lay outside the gene matches. CDR1 is MDHEN, CDR2 SYDVKM, per germline. The CDR3 DNA is TGTGCCAGCAGTTCGGGACAGGGGAAAACTTTCTTT. The encoded protein is CASSSGQGKTFF.